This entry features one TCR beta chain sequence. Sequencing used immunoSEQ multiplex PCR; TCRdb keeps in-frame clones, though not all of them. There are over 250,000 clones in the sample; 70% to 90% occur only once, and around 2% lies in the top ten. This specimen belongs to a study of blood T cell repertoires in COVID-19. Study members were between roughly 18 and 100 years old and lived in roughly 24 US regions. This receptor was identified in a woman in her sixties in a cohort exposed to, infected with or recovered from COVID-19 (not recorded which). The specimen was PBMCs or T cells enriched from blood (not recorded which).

CDR3 sequence: CASSRGDVRYNEQFF. DNA for the CDR3: TGTGCCAGCAGCCGGGGGGACGTTCGCTACAATGAGCAGTTCTTC. The rearrangement links TRBV11-2 to TRBJ2-1; 7 bases are shared with TRBD2. With 5 bases clipped from V and 3 bases from J, the junction kept 7 bases outside the gene matches. The CDR3 covers 15 residues. Germline V lookup: CDR1 SGHAT, CDR2 FQNNGV.